The rows below give T cell receptor beta chains drawn from one sample of a study of cytomegalovirus exposure and HLA in healthy donors. Sequencing was performed with immunoSEQ multiplex PCR; in TCRdb, only in-frame clones are kept and a portion is missing. The profile shows roughly 120,000 clones, 73% of them singletons. Sequences were obtained from PBMCs. The receptors derive from a middle-aged woman in good health and CMV-seronegative. Each CDR3 is given with its conserved first and last residue. D genes are given only for firm matches. The size entry is marked missing in some rows and otherwise reads once, few, many or a size class.

v_gene,d_gene,j_gene,abundance,CDR3aa,CDR3nt
TRBV2,-,TRBJ2-3,-,CASSEALSPNTQYF,TGTGCCAGCAGTGAAGCGCTTAGCCCCAATACGCAGTATTTT
TRBV7-8,-,TRBJ2-7,-,CASSLGEGSVIGFYEQYF,TGTGCCAGCAGCTTAGGTGAGGGTTCCGTAATCGGTTTCTACGAGCAGTACTTC
TRBV7-9,-,TRBJ2-1,-,CASSPSTYNEQFF,TGTGCCAGCAGCCCTTCTACCTACAATGAGCAGTTCTTC
TRBV27,TRBD1,TRBJ1-1,few,CASSWGTDGGEAFF,TGTGCCAGCAGTTGGGGGACAGACGGTGGTGAAGCTTTCTTT
TRBV28,-,TRBJ2-5,-,CASGGPKGTQYF,TGTGCCAGCGGAGGACCCAAGGGGACCCAGTACTTC
TRBV19,TRBD2,TRBJ2-7,once,CASSILAGSAYEQYF,TGTGCCAGTAGTATACTAGCGGGGAGTGCCTACGAGCAGTACTTC
TRBV19,TRBD1,TRBJ1-5,few,CASGGQGAFQPQHF,TGTGCCAGCGGGGGACAGGGGGCATTCCAGCCCCAGCATTTT
TRBV7-2,TRBD1,TRBJ1-5,-,CASRLTGDPLYQPQHF,TGTGCCAGCAGGTTAACAGGGGACCCTCTGTATCAGCCCCAGCATTTT
TRBV5-1,-,TRBJ1-2,-,CASRTDSFNYGYTF,TGCGCCAGCAGGACGGACAGCTTTAACTATGGCTACACCTTC
TRBV14,-,TRBJ2-2,few,CASSQGSAGFTGELFF,TGTGCCAGCAGCCAAGGTTCCGCGGGATTCACCGGGGAGCTGTTTTTT
TRBV5-4,TRBD1,TRBJ2-7,-,CASSPGQDYEQYF,TGTGCCAGCAGCCCGGGACAGGACTACGAGCAGTACTTC
TRBV7-6,-,TRBJ2-2,few,CASSPQEGGELFF,TGTGCCAGCAGCCCCCAAGAGGGAGGGGAGCTGTTTTTT
TRBV25-1,-,TRBJ1-2,once,CASSEVGGGGYTF,TGTGCCAGCAGTGAAGTTGGAGGAGGTGGCTACACCTTC
TRBV27,TRBD2,TRBJ2-7,-,CASSSTFSGGPYEQYF,TGTGCCAGCAGTTCCACCTTTAGCGGGGGACCCTACGAGCAGTACTTC
TRBV7-2,-,TRBJ1-1,few,CASSTRFLAAEAFF,TGTGCCAGCAGCACACGATTCCTTGCCGCTGAAGCTTTCTTT
TRBV28,-,TRBJ1-2,-,CASRPLAPRPSLYGYTF,TGTGCCAGCAGACCCTTAGCACCCCGACCTAGTCTCTATGGCTACACCTTC
TRBV7-2,-,TRBJ1-1,-,CASSLVGGGTEAFF,TGTGCCAGCAGCTTAGTGGGAGGTGGAACTGAAGCTTTCTTT
TRBV7-9,-,TRBJ1-6,-,CASSRGVVGYNSPLHF,TGTGCCAGCAGCAGAGGTGTGGTCGGCTATAATTCACCCCTCCACTTT
TRBV6-6,-,TRBJ1-3,few,CASSYGGPGNTIYF,TGTGCCAGCAGTTACGGAGGGCCTGGAAACACCATATATTTT
TRBV7-2,-,TRBJ2-5,-,CASSLGGSLFFVEETQYF,TGTGCCAGCAGCTTAGGTGGGAGCCTTTTTTTTGTGGAAGAGACCCAGTACTTC
TRBV18,-,TRBJ2-5,-,CASSPQAGESGTQYF,TGTGCCAGCTCACCACAGGCAGGGGAATCTGGGACCCAGTACTTC
TRBV7-9,TRBD1,TRBJ1-5,-,CASSMTGGNQPQHF,TGTGCCAGCAGCATGACAGGGGGTAATCAGCCCCAGCATTTT
TRBV7-2,TRBD1,TRBJ2-7,once,CASSFYDRGSEQYF,TGTGCCAGCAGCTTCTACGACAGGGGAAGCGAGCAGTACTTC
TRBV7-8,TRBD1,TRBJ1-5,-,CASSATGGNQPQHF,TGTGCCAGCAGCGCCACAGGGGGCAATCAGCCCCAGCATTTT
TRBV28,TRBD1,TRBJ1-4,-,CASSLLTGGYEKLFF,TGTGCCAGCAGCTTGTTAACAGGGGGGTATGAAAAACTGTTTTTT
TRBV18,-,TRBJ2-1,few,CASSPDRSSYNEQFF,TGTGCCAGCTCACCAGACCGGAGCTCCTACAATGAGCAGTTCTTC
TRBV4-3,-,TRBJ2-1,-,CASSQSSGTILRGNEQFF,TGCGCCAGCAGCCAATCTTCCGGTACAATACTTCGCGGGAATGAGCAGTTCTTC
TRBV5-1,TRBD2,TRBJ2-1,-,CASSGGLPVYNEQFF,TGCGCCAGCAGCGGGGGACTACCCGTCTACAATGAGCAGTTCTTC
TRBV2,TRBD1,TRBJ2-5,-,CASSQQGAQETQYF,TGTGCCAGCAGTCAACAGGGGGCACAAGAGACCCAGTACTTC